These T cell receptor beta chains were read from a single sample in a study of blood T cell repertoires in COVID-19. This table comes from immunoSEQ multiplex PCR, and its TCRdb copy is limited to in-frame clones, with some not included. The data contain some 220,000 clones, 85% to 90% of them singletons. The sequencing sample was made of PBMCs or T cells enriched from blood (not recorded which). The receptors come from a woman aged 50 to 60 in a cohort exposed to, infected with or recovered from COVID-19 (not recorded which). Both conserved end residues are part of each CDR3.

CDR3 protein: CASSYRGDGNTIYF
J gene: TRBJ1-3
V gene: TRBV5-6

CDR3 protein: CASSFNPRYSGGADNEQFF
J gene: TRBJ2-1
V gene: TRBV7-3

CDR3 protein: CASSYSTALNTEAFF
J gene: TRBJ1-1
V gene: TRBV6-2/TRBV6-3

CDR3 protein: CASSPIGQGSNEQYF
J gene: TRBJ2-7
V gene: TRBV6-6

CDR3 protein: CASSQVSGQRNQPQHF
J gene: TRBJ1-5
V gene: TRBV4-1

CDR3 protein: CASIRDSNTEAFF
J gene: TRBJ1-1
V gene: TRBV2

CDR3 protein: CASRTQGAGEQYF
J gene: TRBJ2-7
V gene: TRBV12-3/TRBV12-4

CDR3 protein: CATRPGQGGLYGYTF
J gene: TRBJ1-2
V gene: TRBV15

CDR3 protein: CASSLDRWAHEQFF
J gene: TRBJ2-1
V gene: TRBV7-3

CDR3 protein: CASSPTGTENTGELFF
J gene: TRBJ2-2
V gene: TRBV5-1

CDR3 protein: CASSQRTGSNEKLFF
J gene: TRBJ1-4
V gene: TRBV5-6

CDR3 protein: CATQTGANYGYTF
J gene: TRBJ1-2
V gene: TRBV15

CDR3 protein: CASSLSSGGGNYGYTF
J gene: TRBJ1-2
V gene: TRBV7-9

CDR3 protein: CASSLADGRGNTIYF
J gene: TRBJ1-3
V gene: TRBV5-1

CDR3 protein: CASSVEAGVHQPQHF
J gene: TRBJ1-5
V gene: TRBV9

CDR3 protein: CASSLASGRGGEAFF
J gene: TRBJ1-1
V gene: TRBV5-1

CDR3 protein: CATSTTGAASTDTQYF
J gene: TRBJ2-3
V gene: TRBV24-1

CDR3 protein: CASSAGQNYGYTF
J gene: TRBJ1-2
V gene: TRBV19

CDR3 protein: CASSPTLAGENEQFF
J gene: TRBJ2-1
V gene: TRBV4-3

CDR3 protein: CASSQSEGSGAFF
J gene: TRBJ1-1
V gene: TRBV3-1/TRBV3-2

CDR3 protein: CASSLYAQANTEAFF
J gene: TRBJ1-1
V gene: TRBV7-6

CDR3 protein: CATSRDQGRRETQYF
J gene: TRBJ2-5
V gene: TRBV15

CDR3 protein: CASSQVQAGGTDTQYF
J gene: TRBJ2-3
V gene: TRBV4-2

CDR3 protein: CASSLGVGEAFF
J gene: TRBJ1-1
V gene: TRBV5-1

CDR3 protein: CASSDGQGYGYTF
J gene: TRBJ1-2
V gene: TRBV5-1

CDR3 protein: CASSTTTRRMLHNEKLFF
J gene: TRBJ1-4
V gene: TRBV7-9